The 25 T cell receptor beta chains reported below all come from one sample, sequenced in a study of blood T cell repertoires in COVID-19. Libraries were prepared by immunoSEQ multiplex PCR; TCRdb keeps only in-frame clonotypes and omits some of them. The sample holds about 180,000 clones, around 89% seen once. Sequences were obtained from peripheral blood. These receptors were taken from a man younger than 30 who had recovered from COVID-19.

The rearrangement links TRBV4-3 to TRBJ2-1, with 8 positions matching TRBD2. This CDR3 spans 17 amino acids. The trim removed 0 bases at V and 0 bases at J, leaving 4 bases unmatched. From germline, CDR1 is LGHNA and CDR2 YSLEER. The CDR3 nucleotides are TGCGCCAGCAGCCAAGATCTAAGCGGGAGCTCCTACAATGAGCAGTTCTTC. This translates into CASSQDLSGSSYNEQFF.

V gene TRBV7-2 combines with J gene TRBJ2-1, with D perhaps TRBD2 (6 bases). The CDR3 length is 15 residues. Trimming stripped 4 bases from V and 0 bases from J, with 10 bases between. The germline gives CDR1 SGHTA, CDR2 FQGNSA. The CDR3 reads CASSSLGSSYNEQFF. For the CDR3, the DNA is TGTGCCAGCAGCTCCCTCGGGAGCTCCTACAATGAGCAGTTCTTC.

V gene TRBV19 combines with J gene TRBJ1-5; 7 bases align to TRBD1. The CDR3 extends over 15 amino acids. After removal of 4 bases from V and 2 bases from J, the junction contained 5 bases not matched to a gene. Germline CDR1 and CDR2: LNHDA and SQIVND (reference sequence). The DNA for the CDR3 is TGTGCCAGTAGTACGACAGGGCTTGGCAATCAGCCCCAGCATTTT. This encodes CASSTTGLGNQPQHF.

This chain's CDR3 is CASRGSRTEDTEAFF. The CDR3 DNA follows: TGTGCCAGCAGAGGGTCCCGGACGGAGGACACTGAAGCTTTCTTT. The V and J genes are TRBV6-5 and TRBJ1-1; D is unresolved. Germline V gives CDR1 MNHEY, CDR2 SVGAGI. V was pared by 6 bases and J by 3 bases, with 17 bases between. This CDR3 is built from 15 residues.

The chain uses TRBV28 and TRBJ2-4; TRBD1 agrees at 11 bases. The germline V gene encodes CDR1 MDHEN and CDR2 SYDVKM. The CDR3 consists of 19 residues. V lost 5 bases and J lost 2; bases outside the gene matches: 14. CDR3 loop: CASSTGTGGREKTKNIQYF. CDR3 nucleotide sequence: TGTGCCAGCAGTACCGGGACAGGGGGTCGGGAAAAAACCAAAAACATTCAGTACTTC.

This chain uses TRBV7-3 with TRBJ2-1; 8 bases are a match to TRBD2. Unmatched junction bases numbered 8, after V lost 5 bases and J lost 5 bases. From germline, CDR1 is SGHTA and CDR2 FQGTGA. The CDR3 is 15 amino acids. This chain's CDR3 is CASSRVQAGDNEQFF. The CDR3 nucleotides are TGTGCCAGCAGCCGGGTCCAAGCGGGGGACAATGAGCAGTTCTTC.

This sequence joins TRBV27 and TRBJ2-7; D remains ambiguous. Germline V gene lookup returns CDR1 MNHEY and CDR2 SMNVEV (reference sequence). This CDR3 spans 14 amino acids. V was trimmed by 1 base and J by 1 base, leaving 8 bases between them. CDR3 in DNA: TGTGCCAGCAGTTTATTCGGGTCTTCCTACGAGCAGTACTTC. Protein product: CASSLFGSSYEQYF.

This rearrangement joins TRBV7-9 to TRBJ2-1; 7 nucleotides match TRBD1. In germline, CDR1 is SEHNR, CDR2 FQNEAQ (reference sequence). CDR3 length: 14 residues. Trimming cost V 8 bases and J 2 bases; bases outside gene matches: 6. CDR3 sequence reads: CASLGDRAYNEQFF. DNA of the CDR3: TGTGCCAGCCTCGGAGACAGGGCCTACAATGAGCAGTTCTTC.

The genes are TRBV28 and TRBJ2-1; TRBD2 is a possible D gene (5 bases). CDR3 length: 15 amino acids. CDR1 and CDR2 from the germline V gene are MDHEN and SYDVKM. V lost 1 base, J lost 6 bases, and 13 bases lay in between. In DNA form, the CDR3 reads TGTGCCAGCAGTTTATCAGCGGCCCCACCCAATGAGCAGTTCTTC. Residues: CASSLSAAPPNEQFF. The full variable domain, completed using reference TRBV28 and TRBJ2-1, is DVKVTQSSRYLVKRTGEKVFLECVQDMDHENMFWYRQDPGLGLRLIYFSYDVKMKEKGDIPEGYSVSREKKERFSLILESASTNQTSMYLCASSLSAAPPNEQFFGPGTRLTVL.

The chain is built from TRBV5-1 and TRBJ2-5, with TRBD2 matching over 7 bases. V gave up 3 bases and J gave up 1 base; unmatched junction bases: 12. The germline gives CDR1 SGHRS, CDR2 YFSETQ. This CDR3 contains 17 residues. The CDR3 nucleotides are TGCGCCAGCAGCTGGGGGGGTAGCGGGTATACCCAAGAGACCCAGTACTTC. Protein: CASSWGGSGYTQETQYF. The variable domain in full, completed from reference TRBV5-1 and TRBJ2-5, reads KAGVTQTPRYLIKTRGQQVTLSCSPISGHRSVSWYQQTPGQGLQFLFEYFSETQRNKGNFPGRFSGRQFSNSRSEMNVSTLELGDSALYLCASSWGGSGYTQETQYFGPGTRLLVL.

In DNA form, the CDR3 reads TGTGCCAGCAGCTCCGGACTAGCGGGAGCCAACGGGGAGCTGTTTTTT. Protein sequence: CASSSGLAGANGELFF. The gene calls are TRBV6-2 or TRBV6-3 and TRBJ2-2; 13 nucleotides line up with TRBD2. The CDR3 is 16 residues long. Germline V gene sequence: CDR1 MNHEY, CDR2 SVGEGT. V lost 6 bases, J lost 7 bases, and 8 bases stayed unmatched.

The rearrangement joins TRBV10-3 to TRBJ2-7; TRBD2 matches 10 bases. The J segment lost 3 bases and the V segment lost 4 bases, leaving 3 bases of the junction unmatched. Germline V CDR1 and CDR2: ENHRY, SYGVKD. The CDR3 sequence is 14 residues long. The DNA of the CDR3 is TGTGCCATCAGTGGAGCTAGCGGGAGCTACGAGCAGTACTTC. Protein sequence: CAISGASGSYEQYF.

This clone showed up just once. The chain combines TRBV15 with TRBJ1-2; perhaps TRBD1 as D (5 bases). CDR1 is LNHNV and CDR2 is YYDKDF in the germline V gene (reference sequence). V was cut by 3 bases and J by 0 bases, with 11 bases left in between. There are 15 residues in the CDR3. The DNA of the CDR3 is TGTGCCACCAGCAGCCGACAGCTCTCTAACTATGGCTACACCTTC. This codes for CATSSRQLSNYGYTF.

This clone has just a few counts. The chain combines TRBV4-1 with TRBJ1-6; weak D call: TRBD1 (5 bases). V gave up 1 base and J gave up 6 bases, with 7 bases separating them. CDR1 and CDR2 (germline): MGHRA, YSYEKL. This CDR3 is 14 amino acids long. CDR3 in amino acids: CASSQGQFNSPLHF. The CDR3 nucleotides are TGCGCCAGCAGCCAAGGACAGTTTAATTCACCCCTCCACTTT.

J is TRBJ2-1 and V is TRBV4-3, with D maybe TRBD2 (6 bases). CDR3 size: 16 residues. V was trimmed by 0 bases and J by 4 bases, leaving 13 bases between them. Germline V CDR1 and CDR2: LGHNA, YSLEER. Here the CDR3 DNA reads TGCGCCAGCAGCCAAGAAAGGGCTAGCGCTTACAATGAGCAGTTCTTC. Protein product: CASSQERASAYNEQFF.

The chain links TRBV15 to TRBJ2-5, with a weak D call TRBD2 (7 bases). The CDR3 length is 15 residues. Trimming cost V 1 base and J 5 bases, with 14 bases left between them. Germline V gene data show CDR1 as LNHNV and CDR2 as YYDKDF (reference sequence). The CDR3 region is CATSRVASGQETQYF. The DNA of the CDR3 is TGTGCCACCAGCAGAGTGGCTAGCGGACAGGAGACCCAGTACTTC.

DNA of the CDR3: TGTGCCAGTAGTAAGTCGGGTCCCAGGGATGGGGCCGGGGAGCTGTTTTTT. This sequence encodes CASSKSGPRDGAGELFF. The rearrangement uses TRBV19 and TRBJ2-2; a weak D match, TRBD1 (5 bases). This CDR3 is built from 17 residues. V gave up 4 bases and J gave up 6 bases, with 21 bases separating them. Per germline, CDR1 LNHDA and CDR2 SQIVND (reference sequence). Drawing the rest from reference TRBV19 and TRBJ2-2, the complete variable domain is DGGITQSPKYLFRKEGQNVTLSCEQNLNHDAMYWYRQDPGQGLRLIYYSQIVNDFQKGDIAEGYSVSREKKESFPLTVTSAQKNPTAFYLCASSKSGPRDGAGELFFGEGSRLTVL.

The V and J genes are TRBV5-4 and TRBJ1-1; D unclear. The CDR3 length is 14 residues. V gave up 0 bases and J gave up 0 bases, with 6 bases separating them. The V gene's germline CDR1 is SGHNT and CDR2 YYREEE (reference sequence). This CDR3 reads CASSLGEVNTEAFF. The CDR3, as DNA: TGTGCCAGCAGCTTGGGCGAAGTGAACACTGAAGCTTTCTTT.

The J gene is TRBJ1-4, the V gene TRBV6-1; TRBD1 is a possible D gene (5 bases). The CDR3 is made up of 13 amino acids. Germline V gene sequence: CDR1 MNHNS, CDR2 SASEGT. V was pared by 8 bases and J by 0 bases, with 7 bases between. This chain's CDR3 is CASQGSTNEKLFF. DNA for the CDR3: TGTGCCAGCCAGGGATCAACTAATGAAAAACTGTTTTTT.

The J gene is TRBJ1-6, the V gene TRBV6-6, with 9 bases lining up with TRBD1. This CDR3 has 13 amino acids. Germline V CDR1 and CDR2: MNHNY, SVGAGI (reference sequence). V lost 10 bases and J lost 10; bases outside the gene matches: 8. The CDR3: CATTGQGTSPLHF. CDR3 DNA: TGTGCCACCACGGGACAGGGTACATCACCCCTCCACTTT.

As to this clone: The sample has other DNA sequences that encode this CDR3 too. The chain couples TRBV5-1 to TRBJ1-2; the D gene is possibly TRBD1 (6 bases). Trimming removed 4 bases at V and 1 base at J, with 8 bases between. CDR3 length: 13 amino acids. Germline CDR1 is SGHRS and CDR2 is YFSETQ. The CDR3 here is CASSLDSNYGYTF. The CDR3 region has the DNA TGCGCCAGCAGCCTGGACAGTAACTATGGCTACACCTTC.

The chain joins TRBV12-5 to TRBJ2-1, with TRBD2 identical over 15 bases. CDR1 LGHNT and CDR2 FRNRAP come from the germline V gene. J gave up 0 bases and V 6 bases, and 9 bases lay outside the gene matches. CDR3 length: 19 residues. The CDR3: CASGNGLAGGPSSYNEQFF. CDR3 coding DNA: TGTGCTAGTGGAAACGGACTAGCGGGAGGGCCAAGCTCCTACAATGAGCAGTTCTTC.

The rearrangement uses TRBV11-2 and TRBJ2-1; TRBD2 aligns across 12 bases. Germline V gene data show CDR1 as SGHAT and CDR2 as FQNNGV. There are 16 residues in the CDR3. The V gene end was trimmed by 5 bases and the J gene end by 7 bases; junction bases not matched to a gene: 9. DNA for the CDR3: TGTGCCAGCAGCCCTCGACTAGCGGGAGTGAGGAATGAGCAGTTCTTC. Translation gives CASSPRLAGVRNEQFF.

The rearrangement joins TRBV5-1 to TRBJ2-7; 7 positions match TRBD2. CDR1 and CDR2 from the germline V gene are SGHRS and YFSETQ. J was trimmed by 2 bases and V by 1 base; bases with no gene match: 15. The CDR3 has 18 residues. CDR3 residues: CASSLWASGTRTTYEQYF. Here the CDR3 DNA reads TGCGCCAGCAGCTTGTGGGCTAGCGGAACCCGAACTACCTACGAGCAGTACTTC.

This clone was counted a single time. J is TRBJ1-2 and V is TRBV5-8; no clear D. From germline, CDR1 is SGHTS and CDR2 YDEGEE. Trimming took off 1 base at V and 9 bases at J, with 10 bases between the two ends. CDR3 length: 12 residues. This chain's CDR3 is CASSLSVVSYTF. CDR3 sequence (DNA): TGTGCCAGCAGCTTGTCGGTGGTTAGCTACACCTTC.